This TCR beta chain is from a study of OX40 agonist ivuxolimab in advanced cancers. About the study: Age averaged 60 years (range about 23 to 80), and less than 85% were male.

If patients had autoimmune disease history or systemic immunosuppression, they were excluded. Blood sampling took place at baseline, cycle 4 day 1, and cycle 7 day 1. V dropped 2 bases and J dropped 0; count of bases not matched to a gene: 1. Germline V CDR1 and CDR2: MNHEY, SVGAGI. This CDR3 spans 15 amino acids. Sequencing was performed with immunoSEQ multiplex PCR; in TCRdb, only in-frame clones are kept and a portion is missing. The sample has 65,000 to 85,000 clones, around nine tenths seen once; the top ten hold around 2.5%. The chain couples TRBV6-5 to TRBJ1-3; 7 bases align to TRBD1. The TCR originated in an adult with an advanced solid tumor such as melanoma, head and neck, liver or kidney cancer. The sample consisted of CD4+ or CD8+ T cells sorted from blood, taken in a trial of the OX40 agonist ivuxolimab. The chain's CDR3 is CASSYGTDSGNTIYF. The CDR3 DNA follows: TGTGCCAGCAGTTACGGGACAGACTCTGGAAACACCATATATTTT.